This TCR beta chain was sequenced during a study of beta chain features in type 1 diabetes. Notes on the study in general: The naive, central memory and Treg TCRB repertoires looked more alike in patients than they did in healthy donors. In every one of the four CD4+ subsets, TCRB CDR3s were moderately but significantly shorter in Type 1 diabetes patients.

TCRB transcripts that were expressed got sequenced, as all of the isolated RNA had been reverse transcribed. The protocol was immunoSEQ multiplex PCR, while the TCRdb copy is restricted to in-frame clones and leaves out a portion. The sample consists of over 500,000 clones, around 15% of them appearing once. Trimming cost V 4 bases and J 13 bases, with 18 bases left between them. CDR1 SGHNT and CDR2 YYREEE come from the germline V gene (reference sequence). The CDR3 covers 13 residues. In its sample, this clone was seen a few times. Its antigen is still unknown. The clonotype was recovered from a young man in good health. The rearrangement joins TRBV5-4 to TRBJ2-1; D gene uncertain. The specimen sequenced was naive CD4+ T cells from blood. The CDR3: CASSPFKSEEQFF. The DNA of the CDR3 is TGTGCCAGCAGCCCTTTTAAGTCAGAGGAACAGTTCTTC.